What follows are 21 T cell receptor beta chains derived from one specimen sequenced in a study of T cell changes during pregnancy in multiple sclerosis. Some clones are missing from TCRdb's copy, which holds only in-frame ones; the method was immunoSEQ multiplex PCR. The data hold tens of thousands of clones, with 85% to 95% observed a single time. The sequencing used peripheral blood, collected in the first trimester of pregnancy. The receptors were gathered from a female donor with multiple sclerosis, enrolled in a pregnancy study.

Here the CDR3 reads CASSRVRDPPYEQYF. The CDR3 DNA reads as TGTGCCAGCAGCCGCGTGAGGGATCCCCCCTACGAGCAGTACTTC. The genes are TRBV6-5 and TRBJ2-7; the D gene is possibly TRBD2 (5 bases). CDR3 length: 15 amino acids. Per the germline V gene, CDR1 is MNHEY and CDR2 is SVGAGI. V shed 6 bases and J shed 2 bases, with 17 bases lying between them.

CDR3 nucleotides: TGTGCCAGTAGGGGACAGGTGGCTGAAGCTTTCTTT. Translated: CASRGQVAEAFF. The chain carries TRBV19 and TRBJ1-1; 8 bases align to TRBD1. Unmatched junction bases numbered 3, after V lost 6 bases and J lost 6 bases. Germline V lookup: CDR1 LNHDA, CDR2 SQIVND (reference sequence). This CDR3 is 12 amino acids long. The whole variable domain, filled in from reference TRBV19 and TRBJ1-1, reads DGGITQSPKYLFRKEGQNVTLSCEQNLNHDAMYWYRQDPGQGLRLIYYSQIVNDFQKGDIAEGYSVSREKKESFPLTVTSAQKNPTAFYLCASRGQVAEAFFGQGTRLTVV.

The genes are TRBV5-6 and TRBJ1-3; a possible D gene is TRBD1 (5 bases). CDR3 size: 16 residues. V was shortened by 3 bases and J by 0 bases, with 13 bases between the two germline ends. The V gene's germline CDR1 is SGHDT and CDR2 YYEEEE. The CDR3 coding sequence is TGTGCCAGCAGCTCGGTACTCCAGGGCTCTGGAAACACCATATATTTT. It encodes CASSSVLQGSGNTIYF.

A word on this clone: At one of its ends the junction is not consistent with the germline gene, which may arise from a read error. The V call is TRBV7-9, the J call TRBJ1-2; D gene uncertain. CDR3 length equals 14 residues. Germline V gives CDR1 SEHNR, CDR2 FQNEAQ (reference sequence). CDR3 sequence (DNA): TGTGCCAGCAGCTTAGCCATACAATTTGCGGGGAGGGCCTTC. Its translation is CASSLAIQFAGRAF.

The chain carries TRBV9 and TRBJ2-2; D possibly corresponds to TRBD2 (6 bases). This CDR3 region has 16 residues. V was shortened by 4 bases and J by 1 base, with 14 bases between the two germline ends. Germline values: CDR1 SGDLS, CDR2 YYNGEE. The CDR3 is CASSPHDGGNTGELFF. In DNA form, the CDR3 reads TGTGCCAGCAGCCCCCACGACGGGGGGAACACCGGGGAGCTGTTTTTT.

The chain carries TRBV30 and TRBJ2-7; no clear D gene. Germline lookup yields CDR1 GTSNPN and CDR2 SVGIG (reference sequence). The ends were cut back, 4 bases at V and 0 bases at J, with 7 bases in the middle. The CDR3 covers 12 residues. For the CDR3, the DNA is TGTGCCTGGACAGACAACTCCTACGAGCAGTACTTC. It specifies CAWTDNSYEQYF. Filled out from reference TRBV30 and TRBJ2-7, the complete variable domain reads SQTIHQWPATLVQPVGSPLSLECTVEGTSNPNLYWYRQAAGRGLQLLFYSVGIGQISSEVPQNLSASRPQDRQFILSSKKLLLSDSGFYLCAWTDNSYEQYFGPGTRLTVT.

CDR3 sequence reads: CASSFGLAGGETQYF. The CDR3 DNA sequence: TGTGCCAGTAGTTTCGGACTAGCGGGAGGAGAGACCCAGTACTTC. V is TRBV19 and J is TRBJ2-5; 14 nucleotides align to TRBD2. CDR1 and CDR2 (germline): LNHDA, SQIVND (reference sequence). CDR3 length: 15 amino acids. J was trimmed by 4 bases and V by 5 bases; bases with no gene match: 3.

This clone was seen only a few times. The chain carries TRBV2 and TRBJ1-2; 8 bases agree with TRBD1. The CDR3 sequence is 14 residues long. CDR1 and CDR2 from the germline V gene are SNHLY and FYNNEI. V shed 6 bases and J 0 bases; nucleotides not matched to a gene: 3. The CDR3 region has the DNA TGTGCCAGCAGGACGGGACAGGCTAACTATGGCTACACCTTC. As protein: CASRTGQANYGYTF.

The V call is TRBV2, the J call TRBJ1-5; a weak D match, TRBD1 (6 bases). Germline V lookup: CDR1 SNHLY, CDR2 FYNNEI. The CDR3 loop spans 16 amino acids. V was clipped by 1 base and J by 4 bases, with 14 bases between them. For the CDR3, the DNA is TGTGCCAGCAGTGAAGAGGGGGTGGGATTTAATCAGCCCCAGCATTTT. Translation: CASSEEGVGFNQPQHF.

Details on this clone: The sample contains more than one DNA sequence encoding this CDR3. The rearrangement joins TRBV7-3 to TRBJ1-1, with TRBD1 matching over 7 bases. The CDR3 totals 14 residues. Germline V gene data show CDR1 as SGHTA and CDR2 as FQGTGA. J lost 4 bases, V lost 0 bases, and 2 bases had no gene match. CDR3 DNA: TGTGCCAGCAGCTTAACCGCAGGGGGCACTGAAGCTTTCTTT. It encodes CASSLTAGGTEAFF.

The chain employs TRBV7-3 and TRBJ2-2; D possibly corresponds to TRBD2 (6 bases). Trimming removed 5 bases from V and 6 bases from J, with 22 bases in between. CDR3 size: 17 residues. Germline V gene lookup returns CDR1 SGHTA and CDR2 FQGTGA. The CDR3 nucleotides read TGTGCCAGCAGCCCGCATGCGGGACTCAAACAACCCGGGGAGCTGTTTTTT. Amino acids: CASSPHAGLKQPGELFF.

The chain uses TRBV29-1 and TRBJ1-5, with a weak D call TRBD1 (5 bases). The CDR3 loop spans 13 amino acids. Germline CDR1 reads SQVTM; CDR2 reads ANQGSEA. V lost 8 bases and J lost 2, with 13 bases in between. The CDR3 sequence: CSTGGGGNQPQHF. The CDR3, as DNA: TGCAGCACGGGGGGAGGGGGCAATCAGCCCCAGCATTTT.

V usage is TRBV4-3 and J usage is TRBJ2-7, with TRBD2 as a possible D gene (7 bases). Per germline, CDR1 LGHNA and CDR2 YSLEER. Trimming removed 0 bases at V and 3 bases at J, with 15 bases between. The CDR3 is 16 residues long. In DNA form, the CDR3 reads TGCGCCAGCAGCCAAGAATGGGGGGGGACAAGCTACGAGCAGTACTTC. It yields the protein CASSQEWGGTSYEQYF.

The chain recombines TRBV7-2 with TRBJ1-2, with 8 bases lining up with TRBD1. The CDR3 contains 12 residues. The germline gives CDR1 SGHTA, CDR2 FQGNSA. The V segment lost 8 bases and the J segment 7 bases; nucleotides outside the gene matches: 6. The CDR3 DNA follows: TGTGCCAGCTCCGACAGGGGAGCTGGCTACACCTTC. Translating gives CASSDRGAGYTF.

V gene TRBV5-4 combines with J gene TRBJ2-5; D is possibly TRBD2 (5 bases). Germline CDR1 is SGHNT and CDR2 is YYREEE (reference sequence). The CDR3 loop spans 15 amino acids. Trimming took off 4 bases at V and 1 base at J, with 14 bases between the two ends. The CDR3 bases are TGTGCCAGCAGCCTAGGCAGGACTTTCCAAGAGACCCAGTACTTC. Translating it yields CASSLGRTFQETQYF.

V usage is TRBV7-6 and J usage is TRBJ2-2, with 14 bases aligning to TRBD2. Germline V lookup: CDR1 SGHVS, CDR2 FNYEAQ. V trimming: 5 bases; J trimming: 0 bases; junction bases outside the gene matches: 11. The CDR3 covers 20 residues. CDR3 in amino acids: CASSDSKGLAGGSNTGELFF. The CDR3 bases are TGTGCCAGCAGCGACTCGAAAGGACTAGCGGGGGGCTCGAACACCGGGGAGCTGTTTTTT.

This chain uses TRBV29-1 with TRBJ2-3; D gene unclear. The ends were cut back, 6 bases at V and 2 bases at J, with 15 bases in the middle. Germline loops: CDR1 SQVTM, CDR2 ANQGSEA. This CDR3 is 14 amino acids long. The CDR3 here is CSVASTRPTDTQYF. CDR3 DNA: TGCAGCGTGGCCTCGACACGACCCACAGATACGCAGTATTTT.

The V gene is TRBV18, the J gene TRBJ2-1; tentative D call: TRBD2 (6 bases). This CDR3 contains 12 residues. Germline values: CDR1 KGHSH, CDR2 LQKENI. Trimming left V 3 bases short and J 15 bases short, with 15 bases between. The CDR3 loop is CASSPPAGNWFF. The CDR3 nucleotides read TGTGCCAGCTCACCCCCGGCGGGGAATTGGTTCTTC.

CDR3 coding DNA: TGTGCCAGCAGCTTAGCGGGGGCTTGGACAAAGAGGTCCTACGAGCAGTACTTC. It specifies CASSLAGAWTKRSYEQYF. The rearrangement links TRBV7-8 to TRBJ2-7; possible D gene TRBD1, 6 bases. V was pared by 0 bases and J by 1 base, with 19 bases between. From germline, CDR1 is SGHVS and CDR2 FQNEAQ. This CDR3 is 18 amino acids long.

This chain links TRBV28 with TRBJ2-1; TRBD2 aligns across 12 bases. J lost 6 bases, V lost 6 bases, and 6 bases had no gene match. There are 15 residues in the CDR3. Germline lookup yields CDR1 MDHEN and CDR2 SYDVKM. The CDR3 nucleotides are TGTGCCAGCAGCGACCCGGGACTAGCGGGCAATGAGCAGTTCTTC. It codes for CASSDPGLAGNEQFF.

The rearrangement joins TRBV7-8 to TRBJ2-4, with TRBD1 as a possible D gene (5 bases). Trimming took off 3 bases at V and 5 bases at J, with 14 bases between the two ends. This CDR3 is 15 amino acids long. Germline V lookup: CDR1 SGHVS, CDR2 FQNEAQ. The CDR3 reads CASSFLSGPENIQYF. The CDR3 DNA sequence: TGTGCCAGCAGCTTTTTATCAGGGCCGGAAAACATTCAGTACTTC.